Here is one T cell receptor beta chain with its context. The antigen remains unidentified. V lost 1 base, J lost 3 bases, and 16 bases lay in between. CDR3 size: 17 residues. Germline V gene data show CDR1 as MGHRA and CDR2 as YSYEKL. The data originate from a study of shared clonotypes between healthy human individuals. Findings and limits, study-wide: In having few donors, the study represented limited genetic and exposure-history diversity.

Replicate PCRs for sorted subsets used around 190 ng DNA; this equaled around 29,000 T cell genomes. Here immunoSEQ multiplex PCR was the method, and the copy in TCRdb shows in-frame clones only, minus some. The sample lists millions of clones; approximately 92% were seen once. The sequence was obtained from a young man in good health. The sample comprised naive CD4+ T cells sorted from blood. The subset was: CD45RA+ positively selected. This chain links TRBV4-1 with TRBJ1-5, with a possible D match to TRBD1 (6 bases). This chain's CDR3 is CASSQALGHRDNQPQHF. In DNA, the CDR3 is TGCGCCAGCAGCCAAGCTCTGGGGCACAGGGACAATCAGCCCCAGCATTTT.